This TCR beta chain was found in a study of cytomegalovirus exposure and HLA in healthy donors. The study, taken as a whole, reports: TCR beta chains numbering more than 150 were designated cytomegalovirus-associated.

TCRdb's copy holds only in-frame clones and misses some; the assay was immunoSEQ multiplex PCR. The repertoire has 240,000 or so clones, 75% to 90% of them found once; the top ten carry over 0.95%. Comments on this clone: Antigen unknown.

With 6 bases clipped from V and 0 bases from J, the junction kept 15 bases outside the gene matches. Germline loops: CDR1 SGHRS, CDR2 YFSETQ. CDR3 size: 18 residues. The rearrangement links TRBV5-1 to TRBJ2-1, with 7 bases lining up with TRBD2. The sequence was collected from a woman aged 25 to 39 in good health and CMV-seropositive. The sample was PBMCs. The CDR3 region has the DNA TGCGCCAGCACCCTTGGGGGAGGGATGCTAAGCTCCTACAATGAGCAGTTCTTC. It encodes CASTLGGGMLSSYNEQFF.